Sequencing of this TCR beta chain was carried out in a study of blood T cell repertoires in COVID-19. TCRdb's copy holds only in-frame clones and misses some; the assay was immunoSEQ multiplex PCR. The sample contains more than 150,000 clones, 70% to 90% of which appear only once. Between the trimmed V and J ends, which lost 2 bases and 1 base, there was a span of 21 bases. The CDR3 extends over 18 amino acids. Germline CDR1 SGHRS, CDR2 YFSETQ. Sequenced sample: peripheral blood. This sequence originates from a man aged 70-80 years with active or convalescent COVID-19. The rearrangement joins TRBV5-1 to TRBJ1-1, with TRBD1 as a possible D gene (5 bases). CDR3 coding DNA: TGCGCCAGCAGCTTTCCCCGCTATTCGGGACTGAAGAACACTGAAGCTTTCTTT. This codes for CASSFPRYSGLKNTEAFF.